The 19 T cell receptor beta chains below all came from one sample that was sequenced in a study of OX40 agonist ivuxolimab in advanced cancers. Clones were sequenced by immunoSEQ multiplex PCR, and TCRdb holds only the in-frame ones, with some missing. Of under 75,000 clones listed, around nine tenths are singletons. The starting material was CD4+ or CD8+ T cells sorted from blood, obtained in a trial of the OX40 agonist ivuxolimab. These receptors were collected from an adult with an advanced solid tumor such as melanoma, head and neck, liver or kidney cancer.

In DNA form, the CDR3 reads TGTGCCAGTAGTCCCCGGACAGGGGTTGGGACCCAGTACTTC. Translating it yields CASSPRTGVGTQYF. This sequence joins TRBV19 and TRBJ2-5; 9 nucleotides agree with TRBD1. The CDR3 is made up of 14 amino acids. Germline loops: CDR1 LNHDA, CDR2 SQIVND (reference sequence). V shed 5 bases and J 7 bases; nucleotides not matched to a gene: 8.

The chain employs TRBV15 and TRBJ1-5, with D tentatively TRBD1 (5 bases). The length of the CDR3 is 17 residues. Germline loops: CDR1 LNHNV, CDR2 YYDKDF (reference sequence). Trimming removed 4 bases from V and 1 base from J, with 17 bases in between. The CDR3 is CATSMGRGGASNQPQHF. The CDR3 DNA sequence: TGTGCCACCAGCATGGGGAGGGGCGGGGCCAGCAATCAGCCCCAGCATTTT. Full variable domain (rest looked up from reference TRBV15 and TRBJ1-5): DAMVIQNPRYQVTQFGKPVTLSCSQTLNHNVMYWYQQKSSQAPKLLFHYYDKDFNNEADTPDNFQSRRPNTSFCFLDIRSPGLGDTAMYLCATSMGRGGASNQPQHFGDGTRLSIL.

The chain recombines TRBV2 with TRBJ1-2; tentatively, D is TRBD1 (5 bases). The V end lost 2 bases, the J end lost 9 bases, and 19 bases lay between the germline ends. The germline CDR1 and CDR2 sequences are SNHLY and FYNNEI. The CDR3 sequence is 15 residues long. The CDR3 DNA sequence: TGTGCCAGCAGTGAAAGAGGGGTTCCGGGATTTAGCTACACCTTC. It codes for CASSERGVPGFSYTF.

In this sample, this clone turned up once. The chain couples TRBV10-2 to TRBJ1-1; D gene unclear. The CDR3 consists of 11 residues. The V gene lost 7 bases and the J gene lost 4 bases, with 7 bases spanning the gap. The V gene's germline CDR1 is WSHSY and CDR2 SAAADI. CDR3 nucleotide sequence: TGCGCCAGCAAGGAGTTCACTGAAGCTTTCTTT. It yields the protein CASKEFTEAFF.

The chain employs TRBV15 and TRBJ1-3; 10 nucleotides align to TRBD1. The CDR3 has 15 amino acids. The ends lost 1 base at V and 8 bases at J; junction bases unmatched: 5. In germline, CDR1 is LNHNV, CDR2 YYDKDF (reference sequence). Written as DNA, the CDR3 is TGTGCCACCAGCAGAGCTCCCGGGACAGGGGACACCATATATTTT. Its translation is CATSRAPGTGDTIYF. Filled out from reference TRBV15 and TRBJ1-3, the complete variable domain reads DAMVIQNPRYQVTQFGKPVTLSCSQTLNHNVMYWYQQKSSQAPKLLFHYYDKDFNNEADTPDNFQSRRPNTSFCFLDIRSPGLGDTAMYLCATSRAPGTGDTIYFGEGSWLTVV.

CDR3 protein: CASSESGGRQYF. As DNA, the CDR3 is TGCGCCAGCAGTGAGTCGGGGGGGCGGCAGTACTTC. V is TRBV10-1 and J is TRBJ2-7; possibly TRBD2 for D (7 bases). Germline V lookup: CDR1 WNHNN, CDR2 SYGVQD (reference sequence). The CDR3 runs to 12 residues. V lost 0 bases, J lost 9 bases, and 9 bases lay in between.

The chain employs TRBV5-1 and TRBJ1-2; D is ambiguous. Germline V lookup: CDR1 SGHRS, CDR2 YFSETQ. The V and J ends lost 5 bases and 2 bases respectively, with 10 bases between them. This CDR3 contains 13 residues. CDR3 region: CASREGFNYGYTF. The CDR3, as DNA: TGCGCCAGCAGGGAGGGATTCAACTATGGCTACACCTTC.

The genes are TRBV7-3 and TRBJ2-3, with D perhaps being TRBD1 or TRBD2 (5 bases each). Trimming removed 5 bases at V and 2 bases at J, with 11 bases between. This CDR3 is built from 14 residues. Germline V gives CDR1 SGHTA, CDR2 FQGTGA. The CDR3 DNA sequence: TGTGCCAGCAGCCCGGGACCTTACACAGATACGCAGTATTTT. As protein: CASSPGPYTDTQYF.

Written as DNA, the CDR3 is TGCGCCAGCATGTACAGGGGACGAGGGGCCAACGTCCTGACTTTC. Its protein is CASMYRGRGANVLTF. The chain combines TRBV5-1 with TRBJ2-6; 7 nucleotides match TRBD1. Trimming cost V 6 bases and J 4 bases; bases outside gene matches: 7. Germline V gene data show CDR1 as SGHRS and CDR2 as YFSETQ. The CDR3 extends over 15 amino acids. The whole variable domain, filled in from reference TRBV5-1 and TRBJ2-6, reads KAGVTQTPRYLIKTRGQQVTLSCSPISGHRSVSWYQQTPGQGLQFLFEYFSETQRNKGNFPGRFSGRQFSNSRSEMNVSTLELGDSALYLCASMYRGRGANVLTFGAGSRLTVL.

This chain connects TRBV10-1 to TRBJ2-3; no clear D gene. V was cut by 0 bases and J by 7 bases, with 5 bases left in between. Germline CDR1 and CDR2: WNHNN and SYGVQD (reference sequence). This CDR3 is 12 amino acids long. As DNA, the CDR3 is TGCGCCAGCAGTGAGTCGAAAAATACGCAGTATTTT. Its translation: CASSESKNTQYF.

The chain carries TRBV5-1 and TRBJ2-5, with D possibly matching TRBD1 (6 bases). The V gene lost 3 bases and the J gene lost 3 bases, with 15 bases spanning the gap. This CDR3 spans 15 amino acids. Per germline, CDR1 SGHRS and CDR2 YFSETQ. CDR3 DNA sequence: TGCGCCAGCAGCTCACCTCCGGGACAAAAAGAGACCCAGTACTTC. It codes for CASSSPPGQKETQYF.

The chain couples TRBV6-5 to TRBJ2-3; no clear D gene. The CDR3 sequence is 11 residues long. CDR1 MNHEY and CDR2 SVGAGI come from the germline V gene. The ends were cut back, 5 bases at V and 11 bases at J, with 11 bases in the middle. The CDR3 is CASSTLARQYF. The CDR3 coding sequence is TGTGCCAGCAGTACCCTCGCCAGGCAGTATTTT.

The CDR3 DNA reads as TGCGCCAGCAGTCCAGCAGGGGACCCCCGGGAAGCTTTCTTT. It translates to CASSPAGDPREAFF. J is TRBJ1-1 and V is TRBV5-1; maybe TRBD1 (6 bases). Germline CDR1 and CDR2: SGHRS and YFSETQ. The CDR3 is 14 residues long. Deletions cut 5 bases from V and 8 bases from J, with 19 bases between.

The chain uses TRBV5-4 and TRBJ1-1; 8 bases agree with TRBD1. Germline CDR1 SGHNT, CDR2 YYREEE (reference sequence). The V segment lost 2 bases and the J segment 6 bases; nucleotides outside the gene matches: 6. The CDR3 is 14 residues long. CDR3 residues: CASSLVTGVAEAFF. CDR3 sequence (DNA): TGTGCCAGCAGCTTAGTGACAGGGGTGGCTGAAGCTTTCTTT.

This chain uses TRBV5-5 with TRBJ2-5, with D perhaps TRBD1 or TRBD2 (6 bases each). Germline loops: CDR1 SGHKS, CDR2 YYEKEE (reference sequence). The CDR3 contains 14 residues. V was pared by 1 base and J by 6 bases, with 13 bases between. The DNA of the CDR3 is TGTGCCAGCAGCTTGTCAGGGGAGGTTCAGACCCAGTACTTC. This gives the protein CASSLSGEVQTQYF.

J is TRBJ1-5 and V is TRBV7-9; TRBD1 is a possible D gene (6 bases). Between the trimmed V and J ends, which lost 5 bases and 4 bases, there was a span of 12 bases. CDR3 length equals 14 residues. CDR1 and CDR2 from the germline V gene are SEHNR and FQNEAQ (reference sequence). CDR3 sequence: CASSKTGLNQPQHF. In DNA form, the CDR3 reads TGTGCCAGCAGCAAAACAGGGTTGAATCAGCCCCAGCATTTT.

The V gene is TRBV28, the J gene TRBJ2-1; no clear D gene. CDR3 length: 15 residues. V dropped 5 bases and J dropped 7 bases, with 18 bases sitting between them. The V gene's germline CDR1 is MDHEN and CDR2 SYDVKM. Here the CDR3 reads CASSPAIPRSNEQFF. The CDR3 nucleotides are TGTGCCAGCAGTCCAGCCATCCCGCGGTCAAATGAGCAGTTCTTC.

This clone has just one count. The V gene is TRBV6-1, the J gene TRBJ1-3, with TRBD1 identical over 7 bases. After removal of 2 bases from V and 3 bases from J, the junction contained 7 bases not matched to a gene. This CDR3 comprises 16 residues. CDR1 is MNHNS, CDR2 SASEGT, per germline. The CDR3 DNA is TGTGCCAGCAGTGAACTATCAGGGGGAAGTGGAAACACCATATATTTT. Translated: CASSELSGGSGNTIYF.

The gene calls are TRBV7-9 and TRBJ1-5; D gene uncertain. CDR3 length: 13 residues. V lost 1 base and J lost 4, with 5 bases in between. The germline CDR1 and CDR2 sequences are SEHNR and FQNEAQ (reference sequence). CDR3 sequence: CASSLEANQPQHF. In DNA form, the CDR3 reads TGTGCCAGCAGCTTAGAGGCGAATCAGCCCCAGCATTTT.